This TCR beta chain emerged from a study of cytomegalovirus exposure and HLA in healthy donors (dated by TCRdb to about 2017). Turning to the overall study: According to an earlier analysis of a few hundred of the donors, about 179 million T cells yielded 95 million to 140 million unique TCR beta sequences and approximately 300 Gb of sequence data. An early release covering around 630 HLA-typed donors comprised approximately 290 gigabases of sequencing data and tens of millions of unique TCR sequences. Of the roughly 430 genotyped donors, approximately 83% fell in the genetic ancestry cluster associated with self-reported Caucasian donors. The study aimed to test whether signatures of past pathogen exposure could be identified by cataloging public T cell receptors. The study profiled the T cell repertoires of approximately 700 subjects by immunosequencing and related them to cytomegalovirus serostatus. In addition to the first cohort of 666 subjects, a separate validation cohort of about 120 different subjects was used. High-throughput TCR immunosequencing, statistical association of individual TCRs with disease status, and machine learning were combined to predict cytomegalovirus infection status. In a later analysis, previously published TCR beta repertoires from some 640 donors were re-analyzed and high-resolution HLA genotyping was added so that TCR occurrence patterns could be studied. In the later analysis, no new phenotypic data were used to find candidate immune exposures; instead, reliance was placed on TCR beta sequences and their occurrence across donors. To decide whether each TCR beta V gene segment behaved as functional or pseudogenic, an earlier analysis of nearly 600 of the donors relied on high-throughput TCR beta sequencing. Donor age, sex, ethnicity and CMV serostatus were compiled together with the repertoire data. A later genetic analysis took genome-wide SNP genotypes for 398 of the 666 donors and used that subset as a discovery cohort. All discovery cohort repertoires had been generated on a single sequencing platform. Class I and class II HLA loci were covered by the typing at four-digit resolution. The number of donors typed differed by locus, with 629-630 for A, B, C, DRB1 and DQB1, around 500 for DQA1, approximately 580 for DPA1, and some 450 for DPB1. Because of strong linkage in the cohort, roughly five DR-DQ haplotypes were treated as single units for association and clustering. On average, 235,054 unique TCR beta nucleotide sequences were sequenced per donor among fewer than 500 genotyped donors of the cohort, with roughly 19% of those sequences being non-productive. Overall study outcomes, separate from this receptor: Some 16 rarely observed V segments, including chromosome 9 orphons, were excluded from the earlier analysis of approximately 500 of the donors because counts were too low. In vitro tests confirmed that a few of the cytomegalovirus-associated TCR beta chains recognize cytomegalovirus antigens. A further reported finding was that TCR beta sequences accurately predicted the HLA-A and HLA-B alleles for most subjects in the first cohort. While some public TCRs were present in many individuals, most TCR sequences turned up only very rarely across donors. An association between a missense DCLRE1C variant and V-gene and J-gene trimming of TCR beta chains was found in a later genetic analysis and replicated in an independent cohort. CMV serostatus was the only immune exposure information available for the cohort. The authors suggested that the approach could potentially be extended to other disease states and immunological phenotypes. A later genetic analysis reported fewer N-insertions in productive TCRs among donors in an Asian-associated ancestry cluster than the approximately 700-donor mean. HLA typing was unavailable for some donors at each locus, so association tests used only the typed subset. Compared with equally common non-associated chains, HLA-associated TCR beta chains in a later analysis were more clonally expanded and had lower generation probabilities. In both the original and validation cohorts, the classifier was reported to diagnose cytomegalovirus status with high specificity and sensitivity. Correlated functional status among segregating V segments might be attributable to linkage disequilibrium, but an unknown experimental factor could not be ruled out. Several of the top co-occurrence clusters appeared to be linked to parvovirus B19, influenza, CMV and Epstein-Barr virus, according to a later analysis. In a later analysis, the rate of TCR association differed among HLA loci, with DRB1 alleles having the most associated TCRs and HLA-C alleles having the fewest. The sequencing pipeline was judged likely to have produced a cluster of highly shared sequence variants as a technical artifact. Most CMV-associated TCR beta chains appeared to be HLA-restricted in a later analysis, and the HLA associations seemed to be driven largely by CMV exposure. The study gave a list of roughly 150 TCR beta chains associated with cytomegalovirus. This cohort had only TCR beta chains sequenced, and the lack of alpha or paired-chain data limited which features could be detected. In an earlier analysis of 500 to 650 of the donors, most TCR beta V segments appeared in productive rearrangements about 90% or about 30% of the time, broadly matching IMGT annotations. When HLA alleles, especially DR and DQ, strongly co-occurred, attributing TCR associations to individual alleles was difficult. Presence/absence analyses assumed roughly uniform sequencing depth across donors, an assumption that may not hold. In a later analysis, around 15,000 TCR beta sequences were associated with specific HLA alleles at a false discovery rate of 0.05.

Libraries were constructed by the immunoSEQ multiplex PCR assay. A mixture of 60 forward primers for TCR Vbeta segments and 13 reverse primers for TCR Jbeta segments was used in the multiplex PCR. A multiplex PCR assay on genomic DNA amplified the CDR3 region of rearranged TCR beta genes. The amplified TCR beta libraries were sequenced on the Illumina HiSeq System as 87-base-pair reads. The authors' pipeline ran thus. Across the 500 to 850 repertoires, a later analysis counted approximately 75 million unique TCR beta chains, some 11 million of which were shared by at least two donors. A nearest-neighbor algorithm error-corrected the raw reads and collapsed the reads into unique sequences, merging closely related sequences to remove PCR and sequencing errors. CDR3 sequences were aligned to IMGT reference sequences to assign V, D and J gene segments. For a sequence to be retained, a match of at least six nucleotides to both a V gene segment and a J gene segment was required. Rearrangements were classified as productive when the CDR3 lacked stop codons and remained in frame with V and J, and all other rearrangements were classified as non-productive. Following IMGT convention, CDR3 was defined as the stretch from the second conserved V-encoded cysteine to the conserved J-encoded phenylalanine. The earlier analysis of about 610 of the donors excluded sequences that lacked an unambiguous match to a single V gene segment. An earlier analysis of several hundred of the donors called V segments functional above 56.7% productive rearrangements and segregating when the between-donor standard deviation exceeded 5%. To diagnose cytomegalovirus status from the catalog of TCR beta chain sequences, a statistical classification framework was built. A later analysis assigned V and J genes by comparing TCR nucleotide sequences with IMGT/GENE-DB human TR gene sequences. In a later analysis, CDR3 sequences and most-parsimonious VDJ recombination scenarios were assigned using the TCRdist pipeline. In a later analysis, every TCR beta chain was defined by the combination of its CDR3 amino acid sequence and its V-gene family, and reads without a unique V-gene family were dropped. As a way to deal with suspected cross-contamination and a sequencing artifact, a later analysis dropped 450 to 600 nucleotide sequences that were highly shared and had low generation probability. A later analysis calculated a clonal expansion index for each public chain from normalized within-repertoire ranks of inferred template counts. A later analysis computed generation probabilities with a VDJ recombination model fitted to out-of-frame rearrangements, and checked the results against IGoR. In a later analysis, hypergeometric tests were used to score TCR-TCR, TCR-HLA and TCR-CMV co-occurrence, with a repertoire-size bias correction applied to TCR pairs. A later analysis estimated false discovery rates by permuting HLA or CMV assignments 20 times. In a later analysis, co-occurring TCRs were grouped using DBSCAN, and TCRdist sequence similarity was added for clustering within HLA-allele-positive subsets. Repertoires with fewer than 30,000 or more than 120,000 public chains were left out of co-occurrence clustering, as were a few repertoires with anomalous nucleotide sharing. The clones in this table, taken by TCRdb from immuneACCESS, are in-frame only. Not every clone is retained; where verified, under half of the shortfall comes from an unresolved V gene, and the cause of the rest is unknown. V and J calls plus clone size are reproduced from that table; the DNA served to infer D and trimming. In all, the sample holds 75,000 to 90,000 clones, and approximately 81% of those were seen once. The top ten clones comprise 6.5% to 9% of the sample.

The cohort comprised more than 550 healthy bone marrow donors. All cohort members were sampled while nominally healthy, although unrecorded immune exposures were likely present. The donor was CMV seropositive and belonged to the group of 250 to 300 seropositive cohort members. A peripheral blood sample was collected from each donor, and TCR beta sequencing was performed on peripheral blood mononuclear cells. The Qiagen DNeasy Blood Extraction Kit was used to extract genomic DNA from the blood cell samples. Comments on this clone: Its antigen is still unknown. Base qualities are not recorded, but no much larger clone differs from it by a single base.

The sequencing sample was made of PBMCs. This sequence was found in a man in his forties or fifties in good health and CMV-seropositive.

In nucleotide form, the sequence is TGTGCCAGCAAGGGGCCAGCCTACAATGAGCAGTTCTTC. Its protein is CASKGPAYNEQFF. The chain is assembled from TRBV28 and TRBJ2-1; TRBD1 could be the D gene, as 5 bases match. The junction carries 9 bases between V and J, which are trimmed by 7 bases and 2 bases respectively. The germline V gene provides CDR1 MDHEN and CDR2 SYDVKM. The CDR3 holds 13 amino acids from the cysteine to the phenylalanine. Here the CDR3 DNA is all that survives: 39 bases in frame from base 1.